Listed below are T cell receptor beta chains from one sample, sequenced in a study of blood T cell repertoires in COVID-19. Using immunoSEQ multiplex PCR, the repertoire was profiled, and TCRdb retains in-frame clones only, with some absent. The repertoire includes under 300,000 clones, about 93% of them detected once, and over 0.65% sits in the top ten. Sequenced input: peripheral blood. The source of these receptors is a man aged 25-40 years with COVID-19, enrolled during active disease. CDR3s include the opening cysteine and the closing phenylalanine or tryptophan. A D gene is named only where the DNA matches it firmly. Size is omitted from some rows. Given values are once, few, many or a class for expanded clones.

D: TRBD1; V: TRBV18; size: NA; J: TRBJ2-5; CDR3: CASSPGTGETQYF; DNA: TGTGCCAGCTCACCAGGGACAGGGGAAACCCAGTACTTC
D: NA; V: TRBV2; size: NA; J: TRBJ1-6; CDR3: CASSVMQYNSPLHF; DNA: TGTGCCAGCAGTGTGATGCAGTATAATTCACCCCTCCACTTT
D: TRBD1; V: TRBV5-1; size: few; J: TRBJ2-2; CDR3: CASSFPTGGNTGELFF; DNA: TGCGCCAGCAGCTTCCCGACAGGGGGAAACACCGGGGAGCTGTTTTTT
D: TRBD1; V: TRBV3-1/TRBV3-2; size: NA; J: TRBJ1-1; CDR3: CASSQGLLGTGGEAFF; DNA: TGTGCCAGCAGCCAAGGTCTCCTTGGGACAGGGGGAGAAGCTTTCTTT
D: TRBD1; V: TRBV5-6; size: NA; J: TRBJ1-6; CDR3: CASSPWDRSSYNSPLHF; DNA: TGTGCCAGCAGCCCCTGGGACAGGAGCTCCTATAATTCACCCCTCCACTTT
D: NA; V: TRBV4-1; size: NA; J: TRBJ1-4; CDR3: CASSQGMRQGNEKLFF; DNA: TGCGCCAGCAGCCAGGGGATGAGGCAGGGGAATGAAAAACTGTTTTTT
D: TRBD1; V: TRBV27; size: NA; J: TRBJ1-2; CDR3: CASRRDRGLNYGYTF; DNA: TGTGCCAGCAGAAGAGACAGGGGACTCAACTATGGCTACACCTTC
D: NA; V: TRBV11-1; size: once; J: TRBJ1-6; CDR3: CASSSTGANRAPLHF; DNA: TGTGCCAGCAGCTCAACCGGGGCAAACAGGGCACCCCTCCACTTT
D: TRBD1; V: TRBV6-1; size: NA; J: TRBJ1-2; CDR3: CASSELQGYVRNYGYTF; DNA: TGTGCCAGCAGTGAATTACAGGGGTACGTTCGGAACTATGGCTACACCTTC
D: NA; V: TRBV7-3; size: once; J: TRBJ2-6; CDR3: CASRRSGANVLTF; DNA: TGTGCCAGCAGGAGATCTGGGGCCAACGTCCTGACTTTC
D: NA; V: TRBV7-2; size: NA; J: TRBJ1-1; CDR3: CASSPTTGNTEAFF; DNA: TGTGCCAGCAGCCCGACGACAGGGAACACTGAAGCTTTCTTT